This T cell receptor beta chain originates from a study of technical replicates of blood from a few donors. Method: immunoSEQ multiplex PCR; TCRdb's copy keeps in-frame clones and lacks some. The sample lists about 81,000 clones; 90% to 98% were seen once. Per the germline V gene, CDR1 is SGHNT and CDR2 is YENEEA. CDR3 length: 12 amino acids. V gave up 5 bases and J gave up 2 bases, with 7 bases separating them. The chain joins TRBV11-3 to TRBJ2-7; D gene unclear. Source material: T cells isolated from PBMCs. This clonotype was sampled from a human donor in good health. CDR3: CASSPATYEQYF. The CDR3 nucleotides read TGTGCCAGCAGCCCCGCTACCTACGAGCAGTACTTC.